The sequence of this T cell receptor beta chain was determined in a study of siplizumab effects on memory and regulatory T cells. Regarding the study as a whole: The majority of clones, roughly 75-97% of proliferating CD4+ or CD8+ clones, lacked an assignable naive or memory phenotype.

This clone was recorded only once. The antigen is not known. TCRdb keeps only in-frame clones here, not all; method: immunoSEQ multiplex PCR. The repertoire includes about 82,000 clones, 80% to 90% of them detected once, and roughly 1.4% sits in the top ten. What was sequenced was Tregs sorted from blood. The receptor was derived from a human donor in good health.

CDR3 nucleotide sequence: TGTGCCAGCAGCTTACGGGGGAGCGGTATCACTGAAGCTTTCTTT. It translates to CASSLRGSGITEAFF. The chain couples TRBV7-2 to TRBJ1-1; TRBD1 might be the D (5 bases). V was clipped by 2 bases and J by 4 bases, with 14 bases between them. The CDR3 totals 15 residues. Germline V CDR1 and CDR2: SGHTA, FQGNSA.